This paragraph covers one TCR beta chain sequence. These data come from a study of blood T cell repertoires in COVID-19. Study background: Sites across the United States, Italy and Spain contributed samples from acute and convalescent COVID-19. PBMCs, B-cell-depleted T cells, or T cells provided the cDNA or gDNA that made up the material.

CDR1 SGDLS and CDR2 YYNGEE come from the germline V gene. The CDR3 spans 14 residues. V was clipped by 4 bases and J by 7 bases, with 17 bases between them. In the study's own analysis: Reference gene primers were amplified, and this amplification served to estimate nucleated cell counts. Generated by immunoSEQ multiplex PCR, the TCRdb table keeps only in-frame clones and is missing some. V, J and clone size were drawn from that table, and D and trimming were deduced from the DNA. Counted here are roughly 150,000 clones, about four fifths occurring once; the ten biggest clones make up roughly 2%. This chain connects TRBV9 to TRBJ1-2, with D possibly matching TRBD1 (5 bases). This receptor was obtained from a woman of 80 years or more with acute or convalescent COVID-19. Material: peripheral blood. The CDR3 is CASSMTVIPFGYTF. CDR3 DNA: TGTGCCAGCAGCATGACAGTAATCCCCTTTGGCTACACCTTC.